This TCR beta chain was identified during a study of vaccination and CD4 T cells after COVID-19. The CDR3 is 17 residues long. Germline-derived CDR1 and CDR2 are SEHNR and FQNEAQ (reference sequence). The ends were cut back, 5 bases at V and 3 bases at J, with 23 bases in the middle. Time point in this sample: late sampling 161 to 241 days after vaccination in a few convalescent patients. TCRdb reanalysed the PCR reads using MiXCR and keeps one entry per CDR3 protein. The sample contains around 26,000 distinct CDR3 sequences, about 54% of which appear only once. This rearrangement joins TRBV7-9 to TRBJ2-7; D is unclear. The sample was CD4+ T cells from blood, taken about 7 months after SARS-CoV-2 vaccination. This clonotype was sampled from a human donor who had recovered from COVID-19. This CDR3 is CASSPMLRAIEDYEQYF. Here the CDR3 DNA reads TGTGCCAGCAGCCCCATGCTTAGGGCTATTGAAGACTACGAGCAGTACTTC.